This TCR beta chain derives from a study of radiotherapy plus CTLA-4 blockade in lung cancer. Whole-study findings and limits: There was expansion of tumor-derived TCR clones in blood after radiotherapy plus ipilimumab.

This clone was counted a few times. Its specificity is not known. The protocol was immunoSEQ multiplex PCR, while the TCRdb copy is restricted to in-frame clones and leaves out a portion. Among about 28,000 clones, 79% were seen once, and the ten largest hold over 15%. The CDR3 is 12 residues long. V lost 0 bases and J 5 bases, leaving 4 bases between the germline ends. Germline CDR1 is MNHEY and CDR2 is SVGAGI. Each patient with chemo-refractory metastatic non-small-cell lung cancer was treated with focal radiation plus CTLA-4 blockade using ipilimumab. This receptor was obtained from a human donor with non-small cell lung cancer that progressed on radiotherapy plus ipilimumab. This chain links TRBV6-5 with TRBJ2-5, with D unresolved. The sample in question was peripheral blood, obtained from a patient treated with radiotherapy plus ipilimumab. CDR3 nucleotide sequence: TGTGCCAGCAGTTACTCCGGGGAGACCCAGTACTTC. Its translation: CASSYSGETQYF.